The sequence of this T cell receptor beta chain was determined in a study of early T cells in non-severe SARS-CoV-2 infection. Across the whole study: RNA in bulk from unsorted whole blood was sequenced, and chains were unpaired.

Study results and limitations: CD4 and private specificities were missed by VDJdb matching, which favored anti-spike CD8 responses.

Points on this clonotype: The antigen is not known.

The CDR3 has 15 residues. Germline V lookup: CDR1 SGHVS, CDR2 FNYEAQ. With V trimmed by 7 bases and J by 3 bases, 7 bases remained unmatched. Attachment of unique molecular identifiers was made to individual cDNA molecules. TCRdb redid the calling of the 5' RACE reads with MiXCR, one entry per CDR3 protein. The sample lists 45,000 to 70,000 distinct CDR3 sequences, approximately 6.2% occurring once. Sequencing was done on a sample of whole blood. The J gene is TRBJ2-1, the V gene TRBV7-6; the match to TRBD1 covers 9 bases. The TCR originated in an adult who was a healthcare worker with PCR-confirmed SARS-CoV-2 infection or an uninfected control (not recorded which). The CDR3 DNA reads TGTGCCAGCACCCCGGGACAGGGAATCTACAATGAGCAGTTCTTC. Amino acid sequence: CASTPGQGIYNEQFF.